The next 2 T cell receptor beta chains were all read from a single sample in a study of blood T cell repertoires in COVID-19. Only in-frame clones appear in the TCRdb table, and some are missing; sequencing was by immunoSEQ multiplex PCR. The sample includes about 250,000 clones, about three quarters of them seen just once. The sequenced sample was peripheral blood. All receptors derive from a woman of 80 years or more with acute or convalescent COVID-19.

V usage is TRBV5-1 and J usage is TRBJ2-7, with a weak D call TRBD1 (6 bases). Germline V gives CDR1 SGHRS, CDR2 YFSETQ. This CDR3 is 15 amino acids long. Trimming left V 4 bases short and J 2 bases short, with 16 bases between. The CDR3 region has the DNA TGCGCCAGCAGCACGGGTCCGGGACAAACCTACGAGCAGTACTTC. Residues: CASSTGPGQTYEQYF.

The chain couples TRBV2 to TRBJ1-2; maybe TRBD1 (6 bases). CDR1 is SNHLY, CDR2 FYNNEI, per germline. There are 14 residues in the CDR3. The V and J ends lost 2 bases and 8 bases respectively, with 15 bases between them. The CDR3 region has the DNA TGTGCCAGCAGTGAACTGCTACAGGGTTGGGGCTACACCTTC. Encoded protein: CASSELLQGWGYTF.